Presented here are 4 T cell receptor beta chains from one specimen sequenced in a study of response to subunit inactivated influenza vaccine. In TCRdb, the RT-PCR reads were re-called with MiXCR into one record per CDR3 protein. The sample consists of about 620,000 distinct CDR3 sequences, over 9% of them appearing once. Another study also made use of these data, one on T cells expressing NK-cell markers. From that study: It was by 5'RACE template switching with UMIs that TCR beta cDNA was made.

The source was PBMCs from blood, collected on the day of vaccination. Every receptor here comes from a man in his fifties or sixties who received an inactivated influenza vaccine.

This clonotype came up a few times. The gene calls are TRBV20-1 and TRBJ1-2, with 10 positions matching TRBD1. This CDR3 comprises 13 residues. Germline values: CDR1 DFQATT, CDR2 SNEGSKA (reference sequence). With 5 bases clipped from V and 3 bases from J, the junction kept 3 bases outside the gene matches. This CDR3 reads CSARGQGYYGYTF. CDR3 sequence (DNA): TGCAGTGCTCGGGGACAGGGGTACTATGGCTACACCTTC.

The chain has TRBV20-1 and TRBJ2-1; 13 bases are shared with TRBD2. Germline loops: CDR1 DFQATT, CDR2 SNEGSKA (reference sequence). The J segment lost 12 bases and the V segment lost 6 bases, leaving 14 bases of the junction unmatched. This CDR3 has 15 residues. The CDR3 DNA reads as TGCAGTGCAGAGGAAACCGGGACTAGCGGGATGGTGCAGTTCTTC. Translating it yields CSAEETGTSGMVQFF.

V is TRBV11-1 and J is TRBJ2-3; TRBD1 matches at 9 bases. CDR1 and CDR2 from the germline V gene are SGHAT and FQDESV (reference sequence). There are 18 residues in the CDR3. V lost 2 bases to trimming and J lost 3 bases; unmatched junction nucleotides: 12. The CDR3 protein is CASSLLNGDRERTDTQYF. DNA of the CDR3: TGTGCCAGCAGCTTACTGAACGGGGACAGGGAGAGGACAGATACGCAGTATTTT.

The chain has TRBV12-3 or TRBV12-4 and TRBJ2-5; TRBD1 matches at 10 bases. The V segment lost 6 bases and the J segment 2 bases; nucleotides outside the gene matches: 3. This CDR3 region has 14 residues. The CDR3 nucleotides are TGTGCCAGCAGGACAGGGGGCGGACAAGAGACCCAGTACTTC. It encodes CASRTGGGQETQYF.